The clone carrying this T cell receptor beta chain came up once. The antigen is unknown. This sample is drawn from a study of shared clonotypes between healthy human individuals. Study-wide results and caveats: Larger estimated richness was generally recorded for naive subsets relative to memory subsets.

The CDR3 sequence is 15 residues long. V lost 4 bases and J lost 9; bases outside the gene matches: 10. Germline CDR1 reads SGHRS; CDR2 reads YFSETQ. Clones were sequenced by immunoSEQ multiplex PCR, and TCRdb holds only the in-frame ones, with some missing. This table holds some 2,000,000 clones, roughly 95% found once. Donors had no recently reported acute infections or vaccinations and were HIV-negative. In the CD4+ fraction, cells were divided into CD45RA+ naive and CD45RA-negative memory subsets. The source material was naive CD4+ T cells sorted from blood. The subset is: CD45RA+ positively selected. The chain recombines TRBV5-1 with TRBJ1-6; 7 bases fit TRBD1. The sequence was collected from a young man in good health. The CDR3 sequence is CASSPGTVGISPLHF. The CDR3 nucleotides are TGCGCCAGCAGCCCAGGGACAGTCGGGATTTCACCCCTCCACTTT.